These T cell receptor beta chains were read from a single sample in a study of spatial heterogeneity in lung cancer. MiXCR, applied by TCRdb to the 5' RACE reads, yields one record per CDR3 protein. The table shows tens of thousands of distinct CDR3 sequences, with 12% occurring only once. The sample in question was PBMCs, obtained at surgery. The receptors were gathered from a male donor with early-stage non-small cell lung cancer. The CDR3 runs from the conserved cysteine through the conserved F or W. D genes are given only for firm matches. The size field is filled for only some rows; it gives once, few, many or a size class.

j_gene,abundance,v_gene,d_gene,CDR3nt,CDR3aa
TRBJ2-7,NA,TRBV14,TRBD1,TGTGCCAGCAGCCCGACAGGGAGAGTACCCTACGAGCAGTACTTC,CASSPTGRVPYEQYF
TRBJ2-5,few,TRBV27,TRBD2,TGTGCCACCACAAGGGTGGGGACTAGCGGCCAAGAGACCCAGTACTTC,CATTRVGTSGQETQYF
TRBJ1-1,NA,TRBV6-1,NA,TGTGCCAGCAGTGAAGAAGGAGGGTTAAGGGCTTTCTTT,CASSEEGGLRAFF
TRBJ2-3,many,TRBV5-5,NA,TGTGCCAGCAGCTTTGGAGATACGCAGTATTTT,CASSFGDTQYF
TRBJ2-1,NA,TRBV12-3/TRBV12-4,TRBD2,TGTGCCAGCAGTTTGGTCGGCGGGAGCGGCGCCAATGAGCAGTTCTTC,CASSLVGGSGANEQFF
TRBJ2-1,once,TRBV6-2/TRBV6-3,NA,TGTGCCAGCACCAAGGGCTACAATGAGCAGTTCTTC,CASTKGYNEQFF
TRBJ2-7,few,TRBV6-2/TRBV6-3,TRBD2,TGTGCCAGCAGTTACTCGAGGTCCGGACTAGCGGGAGGCGAGCAGTACTTC,CASSYSRSGLAGGEQYF
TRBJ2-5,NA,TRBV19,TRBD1,TGTGCCAGTAGTATAGATGGGACAGGGGAAGAGACCCAGTACTTC,CASSIDGTGEETQYF
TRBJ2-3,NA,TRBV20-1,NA,TGCAGTCTTCACAGGGCCACCACAGATACGCAGTATTTT,CSLHRATTDTQYF
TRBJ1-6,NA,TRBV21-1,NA,TGTGCCAGCAGCAAAGAGTACAGATTTACACCCCTCCACTTT,CASSKEYRFTPLHF
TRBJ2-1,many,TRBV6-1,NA,TGTGCCAGCAGTCTGGGATATGAGCAGTTCTTC,CASSLGYEQFF
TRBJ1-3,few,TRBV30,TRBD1,TGTGCCTGGATTCATACAGGGGGAAGAATCGGAAACACCATATATTTT,CAWIHTGGRIGNTIYF
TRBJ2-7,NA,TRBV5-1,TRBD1,TGCGCCAGCAGCCAGGGACAGGGGAAAAGGGAGCAGTACTTC,CASSQGQGKREQYF
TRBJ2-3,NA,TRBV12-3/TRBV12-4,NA,TGTGCCAGCACTACCCTTGGGACAACGCAGTATTTT,CASTTLGTTQYF
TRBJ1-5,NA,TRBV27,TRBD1,TGTGCCAGCAGACCCAGGACAGGGCCTAGCAATCAGCCCCAGCATTTT,CASRPRTGPSNQPQHF
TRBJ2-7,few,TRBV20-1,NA,TGCAGTGCGGAGGCGCAGTCCTACGAGCAGTACTTC,CSAEAQSYEQYF